The source of this T cell receptor beta chain is a study of PD-1 blockade in classical Hodgkin lymphoma. Study results and caveats: Reported findings placed baseline TCR diversity lower in newly diagnosed patients (compared with healthy donors). The diversity seen at baseline in complete responders resembled that of newly diagnosed patients. It was CD4+ TCR diversity, not CD8+, that rose significantly by C4D1.

The CDR3 sequence is 17 residues long. CDR1 is LNHDA, CDR2 SQIVND, per germline (reference sequence). Here immunoSEQ multiplex PCR was the method, and the copy in TCRdb shows in-frame clones only, minus some. In the table there are more than 40,000 clones, 76% of which are singletons. Following autologous stem cell transplantation, relapse occurred in every patient, and exposure to brentuximab vedotin varied. As to this clone: The antigen remains undetermined. Its ends do not fully match the called genes, so a read error is possible.

The sequences come from peripheral blood mononuclear cells (PBMCs), collected at baseline. The chain has TRBV19 and TRBJ1-4; D uncertain. The receptor was isolated from a human donor with classical Hodgkin lymphoma. CDR3 sequence: CASSILGTGSYNERLFF. The CDR3 DNA is TGTGCCAGTAGTATATTGGGTACGGGGTCGTACAATGAAAGACTGTTTTTT.